The rows below give T cell receptor beta chains drawn from one sample of a study of blood T cell repertoires in COVID-19. The method was immunoSEQ multiplex PCR; TCRdb's version includes in-frame clones alone and lacks a portion of them. The profile shows around 210,000 clones, about three quarters of them singletons. Specimen: peripheral blood. Receptors were obtained from a woman aged 70-85 years with acute or convalescent COVID-19. Both conserved end residues are part of each CDR3. The order of the fields is V gene, clone size, D gene, J gene, CDR3 length, CDR3 protein, CDR3 DNA. A D gene is named only where the DNA matches it firmly. Size tells how often a clone was seen (once, few, many) or the class of an expanded clone, and some rows leave it out.

v_gene: TRBV6-5
abundance: NA
d_gene: NA
j_gene: TRBJ1-3
len: 16
CDR3aa: CASSYSWGRAGNTIYF
CDR3nt: TGTGCCAGCAGTTACTCGTGGGGCAGGGCTGGAAACACCATATATTTT

v_gene: TRBV2
abundance: NA
d_gene: NA
j_gene: TRBJ2-5
len: 14
CDR3aa: CASSEDRQTGAQYF
CDR3nt: TGTGCCAGCAGTGAAGATCGCCAAACCGGGGCCCAGTACTTC

v_gene: TRBV15
abundance: once
d_gene: TRBD1
j_gene: TRBJ2-1
len: 16
CDR3aa: CATSRGTGRSYNEQFF
CDR3nt: TGTGCCACCAGCAGGGGGACAGGGCGGTCCTACAATGAGCAGTTCTTC

v_gene: TRBV6-5
abundance: NA
d_gene: NA
j_gene: TRBJ2-7
len: 13
CDR3aa: CASTKAETYEQYF
CDR3nt: TGTGCCAGCACCAAGGCGGAGACCTACGAGCAGTACTTC

v_gene: TRBV12-3/TRBV12-4
abundance: NA
d_gene: TRBD1
j_gene: TRBJ1-1
len: 13
CDR3aa: CASTLEQGAGAFF
CDR3nt: TGTGCCAGCACCCTGGAACAGGGGGCTGGAGCTTTCTTT

v_gene: TRBV7-9
abundance: once
d_gene: TRBD1
j_gene: TRBJ1-6
len: 15
CDR3aa: CASSSRQGANSPLHF
CDR3nt: TGTGCCAGCAGTTCCCGACAGGGGGCGAATTCACCCCTCCACTTT

v_gene: TRBV28
abundance: NA
d_gene: NA
j_gene: TRBJ2-7
len: 14
CDR3aa: CASSPGIYTYEQYF
CDR3nt: TGTGCCAGCAGTCCCGGGATCTACACCTACGAGCAGTACTTC

v_gene: TRBV24-1
abundance: NA
d_gene: NA
j_gene: TRBJ1-4
len: 16
CDR3aa: CATSDTGKGDDEKLFF
CDR3nt: TGTGCCACCAGTGATACCGGGAAGGGGGATGATGAAAAACTGTTTTTT

v_gene: TRBV18
abundance: NA
d_gene: NA
j_gene: TRBJ2-7
len: 12
CDR3aa: CASSPGGYEQYF
CDR3nt: TGTGCCAGCTCACCAGGGGGGTACGAGCAGTACTTC

v_gene: TRBV7-9
abundance: NA
d_gene: NA
j_gene: TRBJ2-1
len: 17
CDR3aa: CASSSNTGESSYNEQFF
CDR3nt: TGTGCCAGCAGCTCAAATACAGGTGAAAGCTCCTACAATGAGCAGTTCTTC

v_gene: TRBV9
abundance: NA
d_gene: NA
j_gene: TRBJ2-6
len: 18
CDR3aa: CASSVVGSGSSGANVLTF
CDR3nt: TGTGCCAGCAGCGTAGTTGGTTCAGGCTCCTCTGGGGCCAACGTCCTGACTTTC

v_gene: TRBV7-2
abundance: once
d_gene: TRBD1
j_gene: TRBJ2-1
len: 15
CDR3aa: CASSQGQVPYNEQFF
CDR3nt: TGTGCCAGCAGCCAGGGACAGGTTCCCTACAATGAGCAGTTCTTC

v_gene: TRBV28
abundance: NA
d_gene: NA
j_gene: TRBJ2-7
len: 14
CDR3aa: CATLDSRQIYEQYF
CDR3nt: TGTGCCACCCTTGACTCCAGACAGATCTACGAGCAGTACTTC

v_gene: TRBV7-9
abundance: NA
d_gene: NA
j_gene: TRBJ2-3
len: 13
CDR3aa: CASSRLATDTQYF
CDR3nt: TGTGCCAGCAGCCGCCTGGCCACAGATACGCAGTATTTT

v_gene: TRBV27
abundance: NA
d_gene: NA
j_gene: TRBJ2-3
len: 13
CDR3aa: CASSYRDTDTQYF
CDR3nt: TGTGCCAGCAGTTACCGGGACACAGATACGCAGTATTTT

v_gene: TRBV12-3/TRBV12-4
abundance: NA
d_gene: TRBD1
j_gene: TRBJ2-1
len: 13
CDR3aa: CASRGTGNNEQFF
CDR3nt: TGTGCCAGCAGGGGGACAGGGAATAATGAGCAGTTCTTC

v_gene: TRBV28
abundance: few
d_gene: NA
j_gene: TRBJ1-1
len: 11
CDR3aa: CASTRTNEAFF
CDR3nt: TGTGCCAGCACCCGAACAAATGAAGCTTTCTTT

v_gene: TRBV28
abundance: NA
d_gene: NA
j_gene: TRBJ1-4
len: 14
CDR3aa: CASSQSGYNEKLFF
CDR3nt: TGTGCCAGCAGTCAAAGCGGGTACAATGAAAAACTGTTTTTT

v_gene: TRBV14
abundance: NA
d_gene: TRBD1
j_gene: TRBJ2-7
len: 15
CDR3aa: CASSRGTGAPYEQYF
CDR3nt: TGTGCCAGCAGCCGGGGGACAGGGGCGCCCTACGAGCAGTACTTC

v_gene: TRBV11-2
abundance: few
d_gene: TRBD1
j_gene: TRBJ1-6
len: 15
CDR3aa: CASSSGTGVGSPLHF
CDR3nt: TGTGCCAGCAGCTCAGGGACAGGGGTGGGTTCACCCCTCCACTTT

v_gene: TRBV5-1
abundance: NA
d_gene: NA
j_gene: TRBJ1-2
len: 13
CDR3aa: CASSFQGSDGYTF
CDR3nt: TGCGCCAGCAGCTTCCAGGGATCGGATGGCTACACCTTC

v_gene: TRBV5-4
abundance: NA
d_gene: NA
j_gene: TRBJ2-5
len: 12
CDR3aa: CASSFKGETQYF
CDR3nt: TGTGCCAGCAGCTTCAAGGGGGAGACCCAGTACTTC

v_gene: TRBV10-3
abundance: NA
d_gene: TRBD2
j_gene: TRBJ2-7
len: 15
CDR3aa: CAISNDSGSDGEQYF
CDR3nt: TGTGCCATCAGTAATGATAGCGGGAGTGATGGGGAGCAGTACTTC

v_gene: TRBV7-3
abundance: few
d_gene: TRBD2
j_gene: TRBJ2-2
len: 19
CDR3aa: CASSLNKAGLAGGTGELFF
CDR3nt: TGTGCCAGCAGCTTAAACAAAGCGGGACTAGCGGGAGGCACCGGGGAGCTGTTTTTT

v_gene: TRBV3-1/TRBV3-2
abundance: NA
d_gene: NA
j_gene: TRBJ1-1
len: 14
CDR3aa: CASSAVLMNTEAFF
CDR3nt: TGTGCCAGCAGTGCAGTTCTGATGAACACTGAAGCTTTCTTT

v_gene: TRBV2
abundance: NA
d_gene: TRBD1
j_gene: TRBJ2-1
len: 14
CDR3aa: CASRDRTGGDEQFF
CDR3nt: TGTGCCAGCAGGGACAGGACAGGGGGGGACGAGCAGTTCTTC

v_gene: TRBV28
abundance: NA
d_gene: NA
j_gene: TRBJ2-1
len: 15
CDR3aa: CASSPNTGFDNEQFF
CDR3nt: TGTGCCAGCTCCCCAAACACAGGGTTTGACAATGAGCAGTTCTTC

v_gene: TRBV25-1
abundance: few
d_gene: NA
j_gene: TRBJ2-7
len: 14
CDR3aa: CATSDRGFSYEQYF
CDR3nt: TGTGCCACTTCGGACAGAGGGTTCTCCTACGAGCAGTACTTC

v_gene: TRBV5-8
abundance: NA
d_gene: TRBD2
j_gene: TRBJ2-2
len: 17
CDR3aa: CASSLAPGRGFTGELFF
CDR3nt: TGTGCCAGCAGCTTGGCCCCAGGGCGGGGGTTTACCGGGGAGCTGTTTTTT

v_gene: TRBV10-3
abundance: NA
d_gene: NA
j_gene: TRBJ2-3
len: 16
CDR3aa: CAISESGGISTDTQYF
CDR3nt: TGTGCCATCAGTGAGTCGGGCGGGATAAGCACAGATACGCAGTATTTT

v_gene: TRBV10-2
abundance: many
d_gene: NA
j_gene: TRBJ1-1
len: 16
CDR3aa: CASSGAREGVNTEAFF
CDR3nt: TGCGCCAGCAGTGGGGCCCGTGAGGGGGTAAACACTGAAGCTTTCTTT

v_gene: TRBV3-1/TRBV3-2
abundance: NA
d_gene: NA
j_gene: TRBJ1-6
len: 15
CDR3aa: CASSQNSGMHSPLHF
CDR3nt: TGTGCCAGCAGCCAAAACTCGGGGATGCATTCACCCCTCCACTTT

v_gene: TRBV27
abundance: medium-sized
d_gene: NA
j_gene: TRBJ1-5
len: 13
CDR3aa: CASSLAGPQPQHF
CDR3nt: TGTGCCAGCAGTTTAGCGGGACCTCAGCCCCAGCATTTT

v_gene: TRBV7-2
abundance: NA
d_gene: TRBD2
j_gene: TRBJ2-7
len: 16
CDR3aa: CASSHRTSGRGYEQYF
CDR3nt: TGTGCCAGCAGCCACAGGACTAGCGGGAGAGGCTACGAGCAGTACTTC

v_gene: TRBV28
abundance: NA
d_gene: TRBD1
j_gene: TRBJ2-5
len: 14
CDR3aa: CASSQQGVQETQYF
CDR3nt: TGTGCCAGCAGCCAACAGGGGGTCCAAGAGACCCAGTACTTC

v_gene: TRBV5-5
abundance: NA
d_gene: NA
j_gene: TRBJ1-1
len: 13
CDR3aa: CASSLVIDTEAFF
CDR3nt: TGTGCCAGCAGCTTGGTGATAGACACTGAAGCTTTCTTT

v_gene: TRBV6-2/TRBV6-3
abundance: NA
d_gene: TRBD2
j_gene: TRBJ2-5
len: 19
CDR3aa: CASSYPILGSGSKGETQYF
CDR3nt: TGTGCCAGCAGTTACCCCATCTTGGGTAGCGGGAGTAAAGGAGAGACCCAGTACTTC

v_gene: TRBV28
abundance: NA
d_gene: NA
j_gene: TRBJ2-2
len: 17
CDR3aa: CASSFLQTGAGTGELFF
CDR3nt: TGTGCCAGCAGTTTCCTCCAGACGGGCGCGGGCACCGGGGAGCTGTTTTTT

v_gene: TRBV11-2
abundance: NA
d_gene: NA
j_gene: TRBJ1-4
len: 15
CDR3aa: CASSLGQVWDEKLFF
CDR3nt: TGTGCCAGCAGCTTAGGTCAGGTGTGGGATGAAAAACTGTTTTTT

v_gene: TRBV6-5
abundance: NA
d_gene: NA
j_gene: TRBJ1-1
len: 14
CDR3aa: CASPGPRMNTEAFF
CDR3nt: TGTGCCAGCCCAGGCCCCCGTATGAACACTGAAGCTTTCTTT

v_gene: TRBV2
abundance: NA
d_gene: NA
j_gene: TRBJ2-2
len: 15
CDR3aa: CASSEDVQITGELFF
CDR3nt: TGTGCCAGCAGTGAAGACGTACAAATCACCGGGGAGCTGTTTTTT

v_gene: TRBV28
abundance: NA
d_gene: NA
j_gene: TRBJ2-7
len: 16
CDR3aa: CASRNQRALISYEQYF
CDR3nt: TGTGCCAGCAGGAATCAGAGGGCCCTTATCTCCTACGAGCAGTACTTC

v_gene: TRBV15
abundance: NA
d_gene: NA
j_gene: TRBJ2-1
len: 14
CDR3aa: CATSRGFQGNEQFF
CDR3nt: TGTGCCACCAGCAGAGGCTTCCAGGGCAATGAGCAGTTCTTC

v_gene: TRBV4-2
abundance: NA
d_gene: TRBD1
j_gene: TRBJ1-1
len: 18
CDR3aa: CASSHRDRGRKADTEAFF
CDR3nt: TGTGCCAGCAGCCACCGGGACAGGGGGCGCAAGGCGGACACTGAAGCTTTCTTT

v_gene: TRBV6-5
abundance: NA
d_gene: TRBD1
j_gene: TRBJ1-1
len: 13
CDR3aa: CASSPQGATEAFF
CDR3nt: TGTGCCAGCAGCCCACAGGGGGCCACTGAAGCTTTCTTT

v_gene: TRBV5-4
abundance: NA
d_gene: TRBD2
j_gene: TRBJ2-1
len: 17
CDR3aa: CASSLSTSGRGGNEQFF
CDR3nt: TGTGCCAGCAGCTTGTCAACTAGCGGGAGGGGGGGCAATGAGCAGTTCTTC

v_gene: TRBV28
abundance: NA
d_gene: NA
j_gene: TRBJ1-5
len: 14
CDR3aa: CASSYLGGNQPQHF
CDR3nt: TGTGCCAGCAGTTACCTAGGGGGCAATCAGCCCCAGCATTTT

v_gene: TRBV19
abundance: NA
d_gene: NA
j_gene: TRBJ1-5
len: 16
CDR3aa: CASSMGVWRDDQPQHF
CDR3nt: TGTGCCAGTAGTATGGGGGTTTGGAGGGATGATCAGCCCCAGCATTTT